This T cell receptor beta chain appears in the sequencing data of a study of shared clonotypes between healthy human individuals. This CDR3 has 16 amino acids. Trimming left V 4 bases short and J 3 bases short, with 16 bases between. CDR1 MGHRA and CDR2 YSYEKL come from the germline V gene. Several immunoSEQ 96-well plates shared each subset's DNA, each plate a replicate. The sequencing of unsorted PBMC DNA took place on ten immunoSEQ deep assay plates. Clones were sequenced by immunoSEQ multiplex PCR, and TCRdb holds only the in-frame ones, with some missing. This sample carries about 530,000 clones, nearly 80% of them seen once, and the ten largest clones take 12%. This clone has only a few counts. What it binds is not known. The study's findings and limits: Sharing of clonotypes among donors was expected to vary with sequencing depth.

The specimen sequenced was PBMCs. This TCR came from a woman between 40 and 55 years old in good health. Some clones in this sample may be carry-over from other donors' samples. V and J are TRBV4-1 and TRBJ1-5, with D maybe TRBD1 (5 bases). This CDR3 reads CASSPRSLQDNQPQHF. CDR3 nucleotides: TGCGCCAGCAGCCCCAGGTCGCTACAGGACAATCAGCCCCAGCATTTT.